The TCR beta chain described here comes from a study of PD-1 blockade in classical Hodgkin lymphoma. Regarding time point: newly diagnosed, previously untreated cHL patient sample. Magnetic negative selection isolated CD8+ T cells from thawed PBMCs. Untreated, newly diagnosed classical Hodgkin lymphoma PBMCs served for comparison. As to this clone: What it recognizes is unknown.

Study-level findings and limits: Repertoire differences lack defined causes, possibly disease activity or prior therapy.

The assay was immunoSEQ multiplex PCR, and TCRdb's table has in-frame clones only and misses some. The table records approximately 9,900 clones, approximately 92% of them present only once. V lost 6 bases, J lost 5 bases, and 4 bases stayed unmatched. CDR3 length: 13 residues. Germline V lookup: CDR1 LNHDA, CDR2 SQIVND (reference sequence). Sequencing input: CD8+ T cells from blood. The V gene is TRBV19, the J gene TRBJ1-2; 9 positions match TRBD1. This TCR was recovered from a human donor with classical Hodgkin lymphoma. In DNA form, the CDR3 reads TGTGCCAGTAGCCCCGGGACAGGGTATGGCTACACCTTC. Translation: CASSPGTGYGYTF.